This TCR beta chain was observed in a study of T cells in tuberculosis (dated by TCRdb to the late 2010s). For context, the study as a whole: The study combined CD1B tetramers and high-throughput TCR immunosequencing to characterize T cells specific for the mycobacterial lipid antigen glucose monomycolate (GMM). In a South African clinical cohort, IGRA-negative adolescents, IGRA-positive adolescents with latent tuberculosis and adults with active tuberculosis were compared, with under 13 people in each group.

General study outcomes and caveats: An accuracy of about 89% (AUROC about 0.9) was reached by a classifier using the diverse GMM-specific repertoire, compared with about 70% accuracy when GEM motif frequencies were used. Smaller NN-distances were partly driven by shorter CDR3-alpha lengths in active tuberculosis patients, and statistical significance was not reached for the TCR-beta difference. Clinical samples were selected based on the availability of cryopreserved specimens, with adults included as active tuberculosis cases and adolescents included as controls. Active tuberculosis TCR-alpha repertoires showed smaller mean NN-distances to GMM-specific TCRs than IGRA-negative controls, suggesting clonal expansion of these TCRs.

TCR libraries were generated with the immunoSEQ multiplex PCR assay, using TCR-beta and/or TCR-alpha/delta assays for each sample. Amplified TCR libraries were sequenced on the Illumina high-throughput platform. The published analysis was carried out like this. Clustering and dimensionality reduction relied on pairwise TCRdist distances among GMM-specific receptors from T cells that were either sorted ex vivo or expanded in vitro. Each clinical repertoire was scored by mean NN-distance, the average TCRdist to the nearest 10% of tetramer-positive reference sequences. GEM TCR motif frequency was computed as the fraction of unique TCRs matching known GEM sequences by V/J usage and CDR3 length. Linear discriminant analysis with leave-one-out cross-validation, implemented in scikit-learn, was used to classify active tuberculosis. The immuneACCESS repertoire file appears here via TCRdb, limited to in-frame rearrangements. These files lack a portion of the clones; in checked studies, under half of the deficit traces to unresolved V genes, and the cause of the others is not known. D and trimming were read from the DNA, whereas the V and J calls and clone size are those reported in that table. The sample table lists about 29,000 clones, 90% to 95% of them with a count of one. Roughly 5% of the sample is held by the ten biggest clonotypes.

At study entry, a tuberculin skin test and the QuantiFERON-TB GOLD In-Tube IGRA were used to screen adolescents for latent tuberculosis infection. Immunosequencing was performed on unsorted cryopreserved PBMC and covered 100,000 or so T cells per clinical donor on average. Eleven high schools in the Worcester region of the Western Cape, South Africa, served as enrollment sites for adolescents aged 12 to 18 years. Ten or so M. tuberculosis-infected adolescents and roughly 10 uninfected adolescents were selected, with the two groups matched for age and sex. PBMC from adolescents were isolated by density centrifugation from freshly drawn heparinized blood and then cryopreserved. Notes on this clone: Its target antigen remains unknown. No clone much larger than this one lies a single base away; base qualities are absent.

The clonotype was recovered from a donor aged 10 to 29 with latent tuberculosis or without tuberculosis infection. Sequenced input: PBMCs.

The bases read TGTGCCAGCAGCTTATTCTGGGCTCGAGCTAACTATGGCTACACCTTC. Its translation reads: CASSLFWARANYGYTF. The V and J genes are TRBV7-2 and TRBJ1-2; there is no confident call for the D gene. According to the germline V gene, CDR1 reads SGHTA and CDR2 reads FQGNSA. The CDR3 starts with the cysteine, ends with the phenylalanine, and has 16 residues. Of all the DNA, just the CDR3 is kept, 48 bases in frame from base 1. Relative to germline, V is 2 bases shorter and J is 0 bases shorter, with 13 bases between their ends. Extended through the reference TRBV7-2 and TRBJ1-2 proteins, this CDR3 yields the full variable domain: GAGVSQSPSNKVTEKGKDVELRCDPISGHTALYWYRQSLGQGLEFLIYFQGNSAPDKSGLPSDRFSAERTGGSVSTLTIQRTQQEDSAVYLCASSLFWARANYGYTFGSGTRLTVV.